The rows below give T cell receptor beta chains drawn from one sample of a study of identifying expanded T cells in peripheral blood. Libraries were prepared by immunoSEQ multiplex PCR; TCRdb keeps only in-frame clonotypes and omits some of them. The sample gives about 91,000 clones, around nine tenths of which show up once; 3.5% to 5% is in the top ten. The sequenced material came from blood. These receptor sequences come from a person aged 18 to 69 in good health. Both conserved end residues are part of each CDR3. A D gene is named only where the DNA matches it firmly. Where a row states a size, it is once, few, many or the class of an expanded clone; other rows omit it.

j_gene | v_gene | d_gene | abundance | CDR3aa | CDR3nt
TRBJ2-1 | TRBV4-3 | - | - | CASSQDHFYNEQFF | TGCGCCAGCAGCCAAGACCACTTCTACAATGAGCAGTTCTTC
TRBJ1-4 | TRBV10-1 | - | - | CASRGWQGGETTNEKLFF | TGCGCCAGCAGAGGATGGCAGGGAGGAGAGACAACTAATGAAAAACTGTTTTTT
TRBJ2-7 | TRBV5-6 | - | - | CASGLGEGIYEQYF | TGTGCCAGCGGCTTAGGTGAGGGTATCTACGAGCAGTACTTC
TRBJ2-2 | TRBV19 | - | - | CASKKTANTGELFF | TGTGCCAGTAAGAAGACAGCGAACACCGGGGAGCTGTTTTTT
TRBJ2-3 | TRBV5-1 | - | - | CASSASTDTQYF | TGCGCCAGCAGCGCCAGCACAGATACGCAGTATTTT
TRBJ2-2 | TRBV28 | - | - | CASSLLSGLGTGELFF | TGTGCCAGCAGTTTATTGTCGGGGCTGGGCACCGGGGAGCTGTTTTTT
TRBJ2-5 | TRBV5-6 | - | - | CASSSTGIGQETQYF | TGTGCCAGCAGCTCCACCGGGATTGGGCAAGAGACCCAGTACTTC
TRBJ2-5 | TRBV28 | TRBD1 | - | CASSPIGQGLRETQYF | TGTGCCAGCAGCCCGATCGGACAGGGATTAAGGGAGACCCAGTACTTC
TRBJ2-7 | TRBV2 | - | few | CASSGAYEQYF | TGTGCCAGCAGTGGAGCTTACGAGCAGTACTTC
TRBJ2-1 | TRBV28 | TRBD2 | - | CASSFYRRGGLAGGFGNEQFF | TGTGCCAGCAGTTTTTACAGGCGAGGGGGTCTAGCGGGAGGGTTCGGTAATGAGCAGTTCTTC
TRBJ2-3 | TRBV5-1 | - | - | CASSSPASADTQYF | TGCGCCAGCAGCTCGCCGGCTTCGGCAGATACGCAGTATTTT
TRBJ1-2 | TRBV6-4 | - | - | CASSEGTVPNYGYTF | TGTGCCAGCAGTGAAGGGACGGTACCTAACTATGGCTACACCTTC
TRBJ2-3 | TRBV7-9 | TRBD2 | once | CASSFKRGSSDTQYF | TGTGCCAGCAGCTTTAAGCGGGGTAGCTCAGATACGCAGTATTTT
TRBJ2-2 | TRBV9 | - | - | CASTSPAGHSTGELFF | TGTGCCAGCACCAGCCCCGCTGGGCATAGCACCGGGGAGCTGTTTTTT
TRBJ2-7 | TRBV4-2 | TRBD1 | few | CASSHEDRSSYEQYF | TGTGCCAGCAGCCACGAGGACAGGTCGTCCTACGAGCAGTACTTC
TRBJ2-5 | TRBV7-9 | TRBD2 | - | CASSPGTSGPGETQYF | TGTGCCAGCAGTCCCGGGACTAGCGGGCCGGGGGAGACCCAGTACTTC
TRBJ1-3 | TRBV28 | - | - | CASSSSGSPSGNTIYF | TGTGCCAGCAGTTCCTCCGGGTCCCCCTCTGGAAACACCATATATTTT
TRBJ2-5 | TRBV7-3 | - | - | CASSLVPGAEETQYF | TGTGCCAGCAGCTTAGTACCCGGGGCGGAAGAGACCCAGTACTTC
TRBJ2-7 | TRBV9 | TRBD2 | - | CASSAGTSGSSYEQYF | TGTGCCAGCAGCGCTGGGACTAGCGGGAGCTCCTACGAGCAGTACTTC
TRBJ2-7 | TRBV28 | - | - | CASSLRVPPTNEQYF | TGTGCCAGCAGTTTAAGGGTGCCTCCTACTAACGAGCAGTACTTC
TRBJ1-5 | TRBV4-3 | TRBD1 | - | CASSQDRNSNQPQHF | TGCGCCAGCAGCCAGGACAGGAATAGCAATCAGCCCCAGCATTTT
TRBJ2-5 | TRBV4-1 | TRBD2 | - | CASSQEALRASGTQETQYF | TGCGCCAGCAGCCAAGAGGCTCTGCGGGCTAGCGGAACTCAAGAGACCCAGTACTTC
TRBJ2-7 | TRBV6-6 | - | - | CASNTRGAGSYEQYF | TGTGCCAGCAACACCAGGGGGGCCGGATCCTACGAGCAGTACTTC